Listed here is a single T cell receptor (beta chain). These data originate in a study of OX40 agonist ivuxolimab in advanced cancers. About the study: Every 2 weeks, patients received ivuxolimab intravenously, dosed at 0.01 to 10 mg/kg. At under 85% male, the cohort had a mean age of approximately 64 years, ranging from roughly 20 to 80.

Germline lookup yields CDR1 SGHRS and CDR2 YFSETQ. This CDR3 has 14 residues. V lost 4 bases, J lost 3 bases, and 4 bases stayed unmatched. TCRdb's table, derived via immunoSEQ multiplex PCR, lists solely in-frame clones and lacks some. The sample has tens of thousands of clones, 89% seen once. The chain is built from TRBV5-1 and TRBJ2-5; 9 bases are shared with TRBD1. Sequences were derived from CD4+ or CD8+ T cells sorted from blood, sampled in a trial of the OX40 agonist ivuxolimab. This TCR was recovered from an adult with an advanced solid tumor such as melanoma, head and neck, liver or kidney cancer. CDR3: CASSTTGGKETQYF. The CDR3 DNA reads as TGCGCCAGCAGCACAACAGGGGGCAAAGAGACCCAGTACTTC.